The 7 T cell receptor beta chains below all came from one sample that was sequenced in a study of patients and donors after allogeneic stem cell transplantation. TCRdb re-called the RT-PCR reads through MiXCR, storing one row per CDR3 protein. The table records under 170,000 distinct CDR3 sequences, about two fifths of them present only once. Sequenced material: blood, either unsorted or a sorted T cell fraction (not recorded which). The receptor source for this set is a human donor who was either an allogeneic HSCT recipient or a stem cell or donor lymphocyte infusion donor (not recorded which). It is not recorded whose cells these are; they may come from a transplant donor.

J is TRBJ2-1 and V is TRBV9; 10 positions agree with TRBD2. The CDR3 loop spans 19 amino acids. Germline-derived CDR1 and CDR2 are SGDLS and YYNGEE. V gave up 0 bases and J gave up 3 bases; unmatched junction bases: 12. This CDR3 reads CASSVEGSGGPRLYNEQFF. The CDR3 region has the DNA TGTGCCAGCAGCGTAGAAGGTAGCGGGGGGCCGCGACTCTACAATGAGCAGTTCTTC. The variable domain in full, completed from reference TRBV9 and TRBJ2-1, reads DSGVTQTPKHLITATGQRVTLRCSPRSGDLSVYWYQQSLDQGLQFLIQYYNGEERAKGNILERFSAQQFPDLHSELNLSSLELGDSALYFCASSVEGSGGPRLYNEQFFGPGTRLTVL.

V usage is TRBV5-1 and J usage is TRBJ2-7; TRBD1 agrees at 9 bases. The CDR3 runs 14 residues. V lost 0 bases, J lost 3 bases, and 1 base stayed unmatched. The germline V gene has CDR1 SGHRS and CDR2 YFSETQ. Here the CDR3 DNA reads TGCGCCAGCAGCTTGGACAGGGGGCTCTACGAGCAGTACTTC. This encodes CASSLDRGLYEQYF.

This clonotype was found a few times. The chain combines TRBV20-1 with TRBJ2-1; D is ambiguous. The V end lost 6 bases, the J end lost 6 bases, and 12 bases lay between the germline ends. CDR1 is DFQATT, CDR2 SNEGSKA, per germline (reference sequence). The CDR3 has 12 amino acids. CDR3 sequence: CSAPPKINEQFF. The DNA for the CDR3 is TGCAGTGCCCCCCCCAAAATCAATGAGCAGTTCTTC.

In this sample, this clonotype turned up a few times. The V gene is TRBV15, the J gene TRBJ1-6, with 8 bases identical to TRBD1. In germline, CDR1 is LNHNV, CDR2 YYDKDF (reference sequence). Trimming removed 3 bases from V and 7 bases from J; junction bases left unmatched: 2. CDR3 length equals 14 residues. CDR3 region: CATSRDRENSPLHF. The CDR3 DNA follows: TGTGCCACCAGCAGGGACAGGGAGAATTCACCCCTCCACTTT.

V gene TRBV6-1 combines with J gene TRBJ2-1; possibly TRBD2 for D (6 bases). V was clipped by 3 bases and J by 0 bases, with 12 bases between them. This CDR3 has 16 residues. Germline V lookup: CDR1 MNHNS, CDR2 SASEGT. The CDR3 loop reads CASSDLGLPSYNEQFF. The CDR3 nucleotides read TGTGCCAGCAGTGACCTAGGACTACCCTCCTACAATGAGCAGTTCTTC.

The V and J genes are TRBV3-1 and TRBJ2-5, with D perhaps matching TRBD2 (5 bases). CDR3 size: 15 residues. The ends were cut back, 2 bases at V and 5 bases at J, with 15 bases in the middle. Germline V CDR1 and CDR2: LGHDT, YNNKEL (reference sequence). CDR3 sequence reads: CASSQRTGRGETQYF. CDR3 coding DNA: TGTGCCAGCAGCCAAAGGACTGGAAGAGGGGAGACCCAGTACTTC.

This clonotype was found a few times. The chain uses TRBV4-3 and TRBJ1-1; no reliable D call. The V gene lost 0 bases and the J gene lost 0 bases, with 14 bases spanning the gap. The CDR3 runs to 17 residues. The germline CDR1 and CDR2 sequences are LGHNA and YSLEER. CDR3 coding DNA: TGCGCCAGCAGCCAAGATTTAGCCCGATGGTTGAACACTGAAGCTTTCTTT. It yields the protein CASSQDLARWLNTEAFF.